A single sample gave rise to the 20 T cell receptor beta chains below, sequenced in a study of neoadjuvant anti-PD-1 for oral cavity cancer. Produced via immunoSEQ multiplex PCR; TCRdb's table is partial and in-frame only. Seen here are tens of thousands of clones, roughly 80% observed once, and the top ten hold approximately 2.8%. This sample comprised PBMCs, obtained before nivolumab (anti-PD-1) treatment. The receptors were sampled from a person aged 40-85 years with oral cavity squamous cell carcinoma.

In its sample, this clone was seen many times. This chain uses TRBV5-1 with TRBJ2-2; a weak D match, TRBD2 (5 bases). Germline loops: CDR1 SGHRS, CDR2 YFSETQ. Between the trimmed V and J ends, which lost 4 bases and 5 bases, there was a span of 18 bases. The CDR3 runs 16 residues. The CDR3 nucleotides are TGCGCCAGCAGCGTGGGGTTGATCTCGGGAACCGGGGAGCTGTTTTTT. Amino acid sequence: CASSVGLISGTGELFF.

This clone was detected a few times. The chain joins TRBV18 to TRBJ1-4, with a tentative D call TRBD1 (5 bases). Trimming shortened V by 3 bases and J by 7 bases, and 15 bases separated the two germline ends. The CDR3 covers 15 residues. Germline assignment: CDR1 KGHSH and CDR2 LQKENI. The CDR3 DNA follows: TGTGCCAGCTCACCCGTTGGGGGGAAGGTTGAAAAACTGTTTTTT. Its protein product is CASSPVGGKVEKLFF.

The chain joins TRBV18 to TRBJ2-7; a possible D gene is TRBD2 (5 bases). The CDR3 covers 14 residues. Deletions cut 3 bases from V and 3 bases from J, with 12 bases between. Per germline, CDR1 KGHSH and CDR2 LQKENI. DNA of the CDR3: TGTGCCAGCTCACCCAGTACGGGGTACTACGAGCAGTACTTC. Protein: CASSPSTGYYEQYF. Drawing the rest from reference TRBV18 and TRBJ2-7, the complete variable domain is NAGVMQNPRHLVRRRGQEARLRCSPMKGHSHVYWYRQLPEEGLKFMVYLQKENIIDESGMPKERFSAEFPKEGPSILRIQQVVRGDSAAYFCASSPSTGYYEQYFGPGTRLTVT.

The sample holds a few counts of this clone. The chain recombines TRBV2 with TRBJ2-1; TRBD2 matches 7 bases. The CDR3 has 15 residues. With 4 bases clipped from V and 7 bases from J, the junction kept 10 bases outside the gene matches. Germline loops: CDR1 SNHLY, CDR2 FYNNEI. The CDR3 region is CASSVVGGPTNEQFF. For the CDR3, the DNA is TGTGCCAGCAGTGTGGTGGGAGGGCCGACGAATGAGCAGTTCTTC.

V gene TRBV4-1 combines with J gene TRBJ1-2, with a weak D call TRBD1 (6 bases). Germline V gene lookup returns CDR1 MGHRA and CDR2 YSYEKL. CDR3 length equals 15 residues. V was trimmed by 1 base and J by 5 bases, leaving 14 bases between them. CDR3 in DNA: TGCGCCAGCAGCCAAGGACAGGTCTTACAGTATGGCTACACCTTC. This sequence encodes CASSQGQVLQYGYTF.

The chain is built from TRBV14 and TRBJ2-2; the D gene is possibly TRBD1 (6 bases). The CDR3 loop spans 15 amino acids. Germline V gives CDR1 SGHDN, CDR2 FVKESK. The V end was cut by 0 bases, the J end by 3 bases, with 8 bases between. The CDR3: CASSQETGYTGELFF. The CDR3 nucleotides are TGTGCCAGCAGCCAAGAGACAGGATACACCGGGGAGCTGTTTTTT.

V and J are TRBV7-9 and TRBJ1-5; D gene uncertain. The germline V and J ends were trimmed by 5 bases and 5 bases, with 13 bases remaining between them. CDR1 SEHNR and CDR2 FQNEAQ come from the germline V gene (reference sequence). The CDR3 length is 14 residues. CDR3 in DNA: TGTGCCAGCAGCCCAGCCGGACCCGATCAGCCCCAGCATTTT. Translating gives CASSPAGPDQPQHF.

V gene TRBV30 combines with J gene TRBJ1-4; weak D call: TRBD1 (5 bases). Trimming cost V 3 bases and J 7 bases, with 18 bases left between them. This CDR3 is 15 amino acids long. Germline V gene lookup returns CDR1 GTSNPN and CDR2 SVGIG (reference sequence). The CDR3 spells CAWRQGLGASEKLFF. The CDR3 nucleotides read TGTGCCTGGAGGCAGGGACTAGGTGCGAGTGAAAAACTGTTTTTT.

V and J are TRBV11-2 and TRBJ1-3; 7 bases match TRBD1. Looked up from germline, CDR1 is SGHAT and CDR2 is FQNNGV. Germline trimming cut 5 bases from V and 4 bases from J; bases unmatched to any gene: 11. This CDR3 comprises 16 residues. The CDR3 DNA follows: TGTGCCAGCAGCCACACAGGGGTTCGAGGAGGAAACACCATATATTTT. Protein sequence: CASSHTGVRGGNTIYF.

The rearrangement joins TRBV5-1 to TRBJ2-1, with a weak D call TRBD2 (6 bases). V lost 1 base, J lost 7 bases, and 12 bases lay in between. This CDR3 contains 14 residues. CDR1 and CDR2 from the germline V gene are SGHRS and YFSETQ. The CDR3 is CASSLREIENEQFF. The CDR3 DNA is TGCGCCAGCAGCTTGCGGGAGATCGAGAATGAGCAGTTCTTC. The full variable domain, rest sourced from reference TRBV5-1 and TRBJ2-1, is KAGVTQTPRYLIKTRGQQVTLSCSPISGHRSVSWYQQTPGQGLQFLFEYFSETQRNKGNFPGRFSGRQFSNSRSEMNVSTLELGDSALYLCASSLREIENEQFFGPGTRLTVL.

The rearrangement joins TRBV7-8 to TRBJ2-3, with TRBD2 matching 12 bases. With 8 bases clipped from V and 0 bases from J, the junction kept 9 bases outside the gene matches. The CDR3 totals 17 residues. CDR1 and CDR2 from the germline V gene are SGHVS and FQNEAQ. CDR3 loop: CASLLAGGPPSTDTQYF. Written as DNA, the CDR3 is TGTGCCAGCCTCCTAGCGGGAGGGCCCCCTAGCACAGATACGCAGTATTTT.

The rearrangement links TRBV10-2 to TRBJ1-5, with D unresolved. V dropped 3 bases and J dropped 4 bases, with 7 bases sitting between them. Germline V gives CDR1 WSHSY, CDR2 SAAADI. This CDR3 contains 13 residues. The CDR3 DNA reads as TGCGCCAGCAGTGATTCTACAAATCAGCCCCAGCATTTT. As protein: CASSDSTNQPQHF.

The chain couples TRBV6-1 to TRBJ2-5; 8 positions match TRBD1. CDR1 and CDR2 (germline): MNHNS, SASEGT. Trimming cost V 4 bases and J 5 bases; bases outside gene matches: 12. The CDR3 totals 16 residues. CDR3 in DNA: TGTGCCAGCAGTGTTAGGCCAGGGGGCTTGATGGAGACCCAGTACTTC. Translation gives CASSVRPGGLMETQYF.

This sequence joins TRBV5-1 and TRBJ2-7, with D possibly matching TRBD2 (6 bases). Trimming took off 4 bases at V and 2 bases at J, with 19 bases between the two ends. There are 16 residues in the CDR3. From germline, CDR1 is SGHRS and CDR2 YFSETQ. The CDR3 here is CASSAGRQGIAYEQYF. CDR3 in DNA: TGCGCCAGCAGCGCGGGACGGCAGGGTATAGCCTACGAGCAGTACTTC.

V and J are TRBV10-3 and TRBJ1-1, with D possibly being TRBD1 (5 bases). Between the trimmed V and J ends, which lost 2 bases and 3 bases, there was a span of 16 bases. The CDR3 loop spans 16 amino acids. Germline V CDR1 and CDR2: ENHRY, SYGVKD. The CDR3 region has the DNA TGTGCCATCAGTGAGCCAAGGGCAGGGTCACACACTGAAGCTTTCTTT. As protein: CAISEPRAGSHTEAFF.

The genes are TRBV7-8 and TRBJ1-5; no clear D gene. V shed 3 bases and J shed 5 bases, with 17 bases lying between them. The length of the CDR3 is 16 residues. Germline assignment: CDR1 SGHVS and CDR2 FQNEAQ. This CDR3 is CASSFKGLRHYQPQHF. For the CDR3, the DNA is TGTGCCAGCAGCTTTAAGGGTTTGCGGCATTATCAGCCCCAGCATTTT.

The chain uses TRBV19 and TRBJ2-1; D perhaps matches TRBD2 (6 bases). V dropped 6 bases and J dropped 0 bases, with 15 bases sitting between them. Germline CDR1 is LNHDA and CDR2 is SQIVND (reference sequence). The CDR3 is 16 amino acids. The CDR3, as DNA: TGTGCCAGTAGGGGTAGCGGCCCAGGCTCCTACAATGAGCAGTTCTTC. Translation gives CASRGSGPGSYNEQFF.

The chain couples TRBV29-1 to TRBJ1-1; the D gene is possibly TRBD1 (5 bases). The CDR3 spans 15 residues. CDR1 SQVTM and CDR2 ANQGSEA come from the germline V gene. Trimming took off 4 bases at V and 2 bases at J, with 17 bases between the two ends. This chain's CDR3 is CSVGPPGGVNTEAFF. As DNA, the CDR3 is TGCAGCGTTGGGCCCCCCGGAGGGGTTAACACTGAAGCTTTCTTT.

A few counts support this clone. The gene calls are TRBV19 and TRBJ1-2; D uncertain. Trimming left V 9 bases short and J 8 bases short, with 22 bases between. Germline V CDR1 and CDR2: LNHDA, SQIVND (reference sequence). The CDR3 has 14 amino acids. The CDR3 DNA reads as TGTGCCAGCGATAACACTGGGGTACGAGGAGGCTACACCTTC. Protein: CASDNTGVRGGYTF.

The chain joins TRBV30 to TRBJ2-1, with D maybe TRBD2 (6 bases). The germline V and J ends were trimmed by 6 bases and 15 bases, with 21 bases remaining between them. Per the germline V gene, CDR1 is GTSNPN and CDR2 is SVGIG (reference sequence). The length of the CDR3 is 12 residues. CDR3 bases: TGTGCCTGCCCCGAGGAGGGGCCGGGTAGGTTCTTC. Translated: CACPEEGPGRFF.